This TCR beta chain was observed in a study of identical twins. TCRdb re-called the 5' RACE reads with MiXCR, one entry per CDR3 protein. The sample has over 500,000 distinct CDR3 sequences, less than 25% seen once. The CDR3 length is 14 residues. CDR1 KGHSH and CDR2 LQKENI come from the germline V gene. Trimming pared 0 bases from V and 2 bases from J, leaving 7 bases between. The same sample was also studied in work on T cells expressing NK-cell markers.

The receptor's source is a young woman in good health. The gene calls are TRBV18 and TRBJ1-2, with D perhaps TRBD1 (5 bases). The sequencing sample was made of CD4+ T cells sorted from blood. CDR3 coding DNA: TGTGCCAGCTCACCACCGGGACCGAACTATGGCTACACCTTC. Its protein product is CASSPPGPNYGYTF.